These T cell receptor beta chains were read from a single sample in a study of blood T cell repertoires in COVID-19. This table comes from immunoSEQ multiplex PCR, and its TCRdb copy is limited to in-frame clones, with some not included. The table shows approximately 400,000 clones, with 70% to 90% occurring only once. The specimen was peripheral blood. These receptors all stem from a man aged 40-50 years with acute or convalescent COVID-19. The CDR3 runs from the conserved cysteine through the conserved F or W. The D gene is left open where the match is weak. The size field is filled for only some rows; it gives once, few, many or a size class.

d_gene,abundance,v_gene,j_gene,CDR3aa,CDR3nt
.,.,TRBV7-2,TRBJ1-5,CASSLVRNSNQPQHF,TGTGCCAGCAGCTTAGTGCGGAATAGCAATCAGCCCCAGCATTTT
.,.,TRBV12-3/TRBV12-4,TRBJ1-1,CASSIHRVAEAFF,TGTGCCAGCAGTATACACAGGGTGGCTGAAGCTTTCTTT
TRBD1,.,TRBV7-6,TRBJ1-2,CASSPRDRLNYGYTF,TGTGCCAGCAGCCCAAGGGACAGGCTTAACTATGGCTACACCTTC
.,.,TRBV18,TRBJ2-5,CASSRAGNRQETQYF,TGTGCCAGCTCGCGGGCGGGGAATCGCCAAGAGACCCAGTACTTC
.,.,TRBV30,TRBJ1-3,CAWSVERSGNTIYF,TGTGCCTGGAGTGTTGAGCGCTCTGGAAACACCATATATTTT
.,.,TRBV5-5,TRBJ2-1,CASSLATEEFF,TGTGCCAGCAGCTTGGCGACAGAGGAGTTCTTC
.,.,TRBV10-3,TRBJ2-1,CAISEEADNEQFF,TGTGCCATCAGTGAGGAGGCGGACAATGAGCAGTTCTTC
TRBD2,.,TRBV9,TRBJ2-3,CASSGNGGATDTQYF,TGTGCCAGCAGCGGAAACGGGGGGGCCACAGATACGCAGTATTTT
TRBD1,.,TRBV7-9,TRBJ1-4,CASSLASSGQATNEKLFF,TGTGCCAGCAGCTTAGCGTCTTCGGGACAGGCAACTAATGAAAAACTGTTTTTT
.,.,TRBV24-1,TRBJ2-5,CATRRKQPRQETQYF,TGTGCCACCCGACGGAAACAGCCAAGGCAAGAGACCCAGTACTTC
.,.,TRBV28,TRBJ1-1,CASSPPGGTEAFF,TGTGCCAGCAGTCCCCCGGGAGGCACTGAAGCTTTCTTT
.,.,TRBV14,TRBJ2-1,CASSQFGRYNEQFF,TGTGCCAGCAGCCAATTCGGTAGATACAATGAGCAGTTCTTC
TRBD1,.,TRBV18,TRBJ1-1,CASSPGQGNFEAFF,TGTGCCAGCTCACCAGGACAGGGGAATTTTGAAGCTTTCTTT
.,.,TRBV10-1,TRBJ1-6,CASKESADSPLHF,TGCGCCAGCAAGGAGTCCGCGGATTCACCCCTCCACTTT
.,.,TRBV4-1,TRBJ1-5,CASSQPGQGNQPQHF,TGCGCCAGCAGCCAACCGGGACAAGGCAATCAGCCCCAGCATTTT
TRBD1,.,TRBV4-1,TRBJ1-2,CASSQKRTGGLYGYTF,TGCGCCAGCAGCCAAAAAAGGACAGGGGGACTCTATGGCTACACCTTC
.,.,TRBV18,TRBJ1-1,CASQYEGNTEAFF,TGTGCCAGCCAGTACGAGGGGAACACTGAAGCTTTCTTT
.,once,TRBV7-2,TRBJ1-2,CASSPTGLANYGYTF,TGTGCCAGCAGCCCCACAGGACTAGCTAACTATGGCTACACCTTC
.,.,TRBV4-2,TRBJ1-6,CASSQRRKPNSPLHF,TGTGCCAGCAGCCAACGGAGGAAGCCTAATTCACCCCTCCACTTT
TRBD1,.,TRBV2,TRBJ1-3,CASNLGQSSGNTIYF,TGTGCCAGCAATTTGGGACAGAGCTCTGGAAACACCATATATTTT
.,.,TRBV27,TRBJ1-5,CASSLGGGSNQPQHF,TGTGCCAGCAGTTTAGGGGGAGGCAGCAATCAGCCCCAGCATTTT
TRBD1,.,TRBV5-4,TRBJ2-7,CASSLDVLGGTYEQYF,TGTGCCAGCAGCTTGGACGTGTTAGGGGGCACCTACGAGCAGTACTTC
.,.,TRBV5-1,TRBJ2-2,CASSDLPQGSTGELFF,TGCGCCAGCAGCGACTTACCCCAGGGGTCTACCGGGGAGCTGTTTTTT
TRBD1,.,TRBV7-9,TRBJ2-7,CASRKNPGQGPYEQYF,TGTGCCAGCCGAAAGAACCCGGGACAGGGGCCCTACGAGCAGTACTTC
TRBD1,.,TRBV28,TRBJ1-3,CASRDRGYSGNTIYF,TGTGCCAGCAGGGACAGGGGGTACTCTGGAAACACCATATATTTT
TRBD1,.,TRBV7-2,TRBJ1-6,CASSETTGVRNSPLHF,TGTGCCAGCAGCGAAACAACAGGGGTGCGTAATTCACCCCTCCACTTT
TRBD2,.,TRBV5-1,TRBJ2-6,CASSRLAGAGANVLTF,TGCGCCAGCAGCAGACTAGCGGGGGCTGGGGCCAACGTCCTGACTTTC
.,few,TRBV2,TRBJ2-1,CASSEGELNEQFF,TGTGCCAGCAGCGAAGGGGAGTTGAATGAGCAGTTCTTC
.,.,TRBV4-2,TRBJ2-7,CASSQVAAGYEQYF,TGTGCCAGCAGCCAAGTTGCGGCTGGGTACGAGCAGTACTTC
.,.,TRBV9,TRBJ1-2,CASSATPQSHGYTF,TGTGCCAGCAGCGCCACCCCCCAGTCTCATGGCTACACCTTC
.,.,TRBV12-3/TRBV12-4,TRBJ1-2,CASSSLTGGYTF,TGTGCCAGCAGCTCGCTGACAGGCGGCTACACCTTC
.,.,TRBV7-2,TRBJ2-3,CASSLGWQADTQYF,TGTGCCAGCAGCCTGGGCTGGCAGGCAGATACGCAGTATTTT
.,once,TRBV6-7,TRBJ2-5,CASSYSSEGVETQYF,TGTGCCAGCAGTTACTCTAGTGAGGGGGTAGAGACCCAGTACTTC
.,.,TRBV7-2,TRBJ2-4,CASSLGGWGNIQYF,TGTGCCAGCAGCTTAGGGGGCTGGGGAAACATTCAGTACTTC
.,.,TRBV30,TRBJ1-5,CAWSREVSQPQHF,TGTGCCTGGAGTCGGGAGGTTAGTCAGCCCCAGCATTTT
.,.,TRBV28,TRBJ1-4,CASISNPGEKGEKLFF,TGTGCCAGCATATCAAACCCGGGAGAAAAGGGTGAAAAACTGTTTTTT
.,once,TRBV4-1,TRBJ1-1,CASSQPRVNTEAFF,TGCGCCAGCAGCCAACCCAGGGTGAACACTGAAGCTTTCTTT
TRBD1,medium-sized,TRBV5-8,TRBJ2-1,CASSQDRGSYNEQFF,TGTGCCAGCAGCCAAGACAGGGGCTCCTACAATGAGCAGTTCTTC
.,.,TRBV21-1,TRBJ2-4,CASSQLSRDLAKNIQYF,TGTGCCAGCAGCCAACTTTCGCGGGACCTGGCCAAAAACATTCAGTACTTC
.,.,TRBV6-6,TRBJ1-6,CASSYRDRNSPLHF,TGTGCCAGCAGTTACCGCGACAGAAATTCACCCCTCCACTTT
TRBD1,.,TRBV6-6,TRBJ2-7,CASSKDRGWNEQYF,TGTGCCAGCAGTAAGGACAGGGGGTGGAACGAGCAGTACTTC
TRBD1,once,TRBV6-5,TRBJ1-2,CASSWDSSTGNYGYTF,TGTGCCAGCAGTTGGGACAGTTCAACGGGGAACTATGGCTACACCTTC
TRBD2,.,TRBV11-2,TRBJ2-7,CASSPHSGGLPHYEQYF,TGTGCCAGCAGCCCGCATTCGGGGGGACTCCCCCACTACGAGCAGTACTTC
.,.,TRBV5-1,TRBJ1-4,CASSPQAGQNEKLFF,TGCGCCAGCAGCCCCCAGGCGGGCCAAAATGAAAAACTGTTTTTT
TRBD1,.,TRBV2,TRBJ2-7,CASSPRTGDYEQYF,TGTGCCAGCAGCCCCAGGACAGGGGACTACGAGCAGTACTTC
.,.,TRBV6-6,TRBJ2-7,CASKGRYEQYF,TGTGCCAGCAAAGGGAGGTACGAGCAGTACTTC
TRBD1,.,TRBV6-2/TRBV6-3,TRBJ2-5,CASSYLQQGARETQYF,TGTGCCAGCAGTTACCTACAACAGGGGGCGAGGGAGACCCAGTACTTC
TRBD1,.,TRBV6-5,TRBJ1-2,CASRTTGNGYTF,TGTGCCAGCAGAACGACAGGGAATGGCTACACCTTC
.,.,TRBV28,TRBJ1-6,CASSTYSLQALHF,TGTGCCAGCAGTACGTACTCCCTTCAGGCCCTCCACTTT
.,.,TRBV6-1,TRBJ2-1,CASSETPGQFF,TGTGCCAGCAGTGAAACTCCTGGGCAGTTCTTC
TRBD1,.,TRBV7-2,TRBJ1-4,CASIRGVGEKLFF,TGTGCCAGCATCAGGGGGGTGGGTGAAAAACTGTTTTTT
.,.,TRBV13,TRBJ1-1,CASSAQGRGTEAFF,TGTGCCAGCAGCGCCCAGGGGAGGGGAACTGAAGCTTTCTTT
TRBD2,.,TRBV4-1,TRBJ2-2,CASSQDGAGVTRAGELFF,TGCGCCAGCAGCCAAGATGGAGCGGGGGTAACAAGGGCCGGGGAGCTGTTTTTT